This TCR beta chain was captured by sequencing in a study of T-cell reconstitution after alpha-beta-depleted transplantation in children. Unique molecular identifiers were used in preparing the TCRbeta library. TCRdb processed the PCR reads anew with MiXCR; each CDR3 protein has one entry. The sample carries just under 550,000 distinct CDR3 sequences, around 16% recorded once. The V gene's germline CDR1 is MGHDK and CDR2 SYGVNS. Trimming shortened V by 1 base and J by 6 bases, and 10 bases separated the two germline ends. The CDR3 extends over 14 amino acids. The sequence was obtained from a human donor who donated a stem cell graft to a child with acute lymphoblastic leukemia. The chain couples TRBV25-1 to TRBJ2-1, with D unclear. Sequencing was performed on PBMCs from the stem cell graft donor, taken from the stem cell graft. The DNA for the CDR3 is TGTGCCAGCAGTGAATCTGGCCCCACCAATGAGCAGTTCTTC. Its protein product is CASSESGPTNEQFF.